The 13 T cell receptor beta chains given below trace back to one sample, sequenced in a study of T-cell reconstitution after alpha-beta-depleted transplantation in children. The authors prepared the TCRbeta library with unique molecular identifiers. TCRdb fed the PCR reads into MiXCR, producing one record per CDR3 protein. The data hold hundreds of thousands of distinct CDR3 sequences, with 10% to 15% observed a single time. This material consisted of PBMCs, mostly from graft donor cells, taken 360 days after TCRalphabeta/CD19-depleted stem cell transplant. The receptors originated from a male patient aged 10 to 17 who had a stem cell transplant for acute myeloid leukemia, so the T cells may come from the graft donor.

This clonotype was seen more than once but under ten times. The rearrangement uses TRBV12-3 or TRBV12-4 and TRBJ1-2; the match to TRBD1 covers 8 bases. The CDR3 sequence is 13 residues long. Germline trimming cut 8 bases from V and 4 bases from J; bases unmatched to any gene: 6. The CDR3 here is CASSGGNSYGYTF. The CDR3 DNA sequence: TGTGCCAGCTCAGGGGGCAACAGCTATGGCTACACCTTC.

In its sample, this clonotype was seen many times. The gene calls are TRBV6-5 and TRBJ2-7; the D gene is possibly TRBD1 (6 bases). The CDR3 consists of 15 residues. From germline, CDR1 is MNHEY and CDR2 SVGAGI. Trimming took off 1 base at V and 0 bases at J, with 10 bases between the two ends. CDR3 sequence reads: CASSYYPGASYEQYF. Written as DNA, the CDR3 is TGTGCCAGCAGTTACTACCCAGGGGCCTCCTACGAGCAGTACTTC.

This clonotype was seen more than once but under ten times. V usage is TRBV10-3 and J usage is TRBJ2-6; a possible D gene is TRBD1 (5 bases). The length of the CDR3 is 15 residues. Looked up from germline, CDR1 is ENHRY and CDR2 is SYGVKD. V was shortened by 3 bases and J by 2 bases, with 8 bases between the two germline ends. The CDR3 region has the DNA TGTGCCATCAGTGACAGGACAACTGGGGCCAACGTCCTGACTTTC. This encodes CAISDRTTGANVLTF.

CDR3 sequence (DNA): TGTGCCAGCAATCCAGGGCTAGCGTTATCCTACGAGCAGTACTTC. Its translation: CASNPGLALSYEQYF. V is TRBV7-2 and J is TRBJ2-7; D might be TRBD2 (6 bases). The V end was cut by 7 bases, the J end by 1 base, with 17 bases between. Germline V CDR1 and CDR2: SGHTA, FQGNSA. This CDR3 is 15 amino acids long.

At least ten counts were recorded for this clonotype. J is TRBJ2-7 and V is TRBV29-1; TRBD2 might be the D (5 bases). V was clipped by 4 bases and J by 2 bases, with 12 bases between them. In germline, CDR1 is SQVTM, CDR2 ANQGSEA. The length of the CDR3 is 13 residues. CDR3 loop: CSVVLDGTYEQYF. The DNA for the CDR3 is TGCAGCGTTGTGCTGGACGGGACCTACGAGCAGTACTTC.

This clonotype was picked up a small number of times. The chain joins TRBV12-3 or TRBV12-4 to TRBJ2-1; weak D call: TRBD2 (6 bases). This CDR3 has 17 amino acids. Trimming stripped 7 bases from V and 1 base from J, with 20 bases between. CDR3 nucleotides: TGTGCCAGCACCCTAAAGGGCGGGGCAGTTTCCTACAATGAGCAGTTCTTC. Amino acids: CASTLKGGAVSYNEQFF.

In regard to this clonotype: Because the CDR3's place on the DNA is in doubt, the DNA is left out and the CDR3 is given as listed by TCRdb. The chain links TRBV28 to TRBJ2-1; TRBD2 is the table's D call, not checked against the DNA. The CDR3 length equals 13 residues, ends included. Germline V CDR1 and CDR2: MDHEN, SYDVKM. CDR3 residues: CASLSVRGREQFF.

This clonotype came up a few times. For the CDR3, the DNA is TGCAGCCAATCGGCCCCGGGGACCCCTGAAGCTTTCTTT. This sequence encodes CSQSAPGTPEAFF. The chain uses TRBV29-1 and TRBJ1-1; TRBD1 is a possible D gene (5 bases). Germline V CDR1 and CDR2: SQVTM, ANQGSEA. Trimming took off 8 bases at V and 6 bases at J, with 19 bases between the two ends. CDR3 length equals 13 residues.

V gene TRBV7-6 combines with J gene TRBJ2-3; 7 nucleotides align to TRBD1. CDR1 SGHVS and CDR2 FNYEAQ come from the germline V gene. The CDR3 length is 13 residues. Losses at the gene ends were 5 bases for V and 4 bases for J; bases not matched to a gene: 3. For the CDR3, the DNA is TGTGCCAGCAGCCCGACAGGGCCAGATACGCAGTATTTT. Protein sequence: CASSPTGPDTQYF.

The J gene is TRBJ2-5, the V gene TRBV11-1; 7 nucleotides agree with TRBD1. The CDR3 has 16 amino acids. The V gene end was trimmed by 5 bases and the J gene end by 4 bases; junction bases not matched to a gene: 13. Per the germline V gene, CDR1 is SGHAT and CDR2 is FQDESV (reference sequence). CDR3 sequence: CASSLRTGGTRETQYF. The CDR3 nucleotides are TGTGCCAGCAGCCTCCGGACAGGAGGAACAAGAGAGACCCAGTACTTC. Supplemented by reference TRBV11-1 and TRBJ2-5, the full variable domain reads EAEVAQSPRYKITEKSQAVAFWCDPISGHATLYWYRQILGQGPELLVQFQDESVVDDSQLPKDRFSAERLKGVDSTLKIQPAELGDSAMYLCASSLRTGGTRETQYFGPGTRLLVL.

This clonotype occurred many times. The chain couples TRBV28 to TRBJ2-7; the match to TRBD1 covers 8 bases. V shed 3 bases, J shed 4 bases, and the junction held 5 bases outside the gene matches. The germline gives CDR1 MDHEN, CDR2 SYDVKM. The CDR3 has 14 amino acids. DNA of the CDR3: TGTGCCAGCAGTTTTTTCGACAGGGGATACGAGCAGTACTTC. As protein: CASSFFDRGYEQYF. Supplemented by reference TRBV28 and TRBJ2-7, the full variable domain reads DVKVTQSSRYLVKRTGEKVFLECVQDMDHENMFWYRQDPGLGLRLIYFSYDVKMKEKGDIPEGYSVSREKKERFSLILESASTNQTSMYLCASSFFDRGYEQYFGPGTRLTVT.

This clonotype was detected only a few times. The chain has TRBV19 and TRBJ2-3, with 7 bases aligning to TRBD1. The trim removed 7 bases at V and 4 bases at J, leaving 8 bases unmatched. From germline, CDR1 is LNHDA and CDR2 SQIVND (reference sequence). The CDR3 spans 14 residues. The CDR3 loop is CASNAHRGADTQYF. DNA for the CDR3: TGTGCCAGTAACGCTCACAGGGGTGCAGATACGCAGTATTTT.

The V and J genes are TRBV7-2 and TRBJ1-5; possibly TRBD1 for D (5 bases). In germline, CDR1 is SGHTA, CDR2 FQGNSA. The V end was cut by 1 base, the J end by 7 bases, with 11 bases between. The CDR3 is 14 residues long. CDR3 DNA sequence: TGTGCCAGCAGCTTAGGAGGGGCTGGCCAGCCCCAGCATTTT. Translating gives CASSLGGAGQPQHF.